This TCR beta chain was found in a study of cytomegalovirus exposure and HLA in healthy donors. In this sample, this clone turned up once. The PCR made use of 60 Vbeta and 13 Jbeta primers. Here immunoSEQ multiplex PCR was the method, and the copy in TCRdb shows in-frame clones only, minus some. Of about 140,000 clones listed, around 72% are singletons. The germline V gene encodes CDR1 SGHNT and CDR2 YYREEE (reference sequence). V shed 2 bases, J shed 8 bases, and the junction held 8 bases outside the gene matches. The CDR3 spans 16 residues. The origin of this receptor is a woman in her thirties or forties in good health and CMV-seronegative. The sample consisted of PBMCs. This sequence joins TRBV5-4 and TRBJ2-1; 12 bases are shared with TRBD1. Written as DNA, the CDR3 is TGTGCCAGCAGCTTAGGGACAGGGGGCGACAACCATGAGCAGTTCTTC. Its protein is CASSLGTGGDNHEQFF.